This TCR beta chain derives from a study of shared clonotypes between healthy human individuals. Germline lookup yields CDR1 SGDLS and CDR2 YYNGEE. Trimming took 0 bases from V and 0 from J, leaving 7 bases between them. The CDR3 covers 15 residues. The assay ran at deep level. Libraries were prepared by immunoSEQ multiplex PCR; TCRdb keeps only in-frame clonotypes and omits some of them. The sample has 1.6 million or so clones; roughly 97% are singletons. The split of CD4+ cells yielded CD45RA+ naive and CD45RA-negative memory subsets. V gene TRBV9 combines with J gene TRBJ1-5; no definite D call. This clonotype was obtained from a man aged 25 to 40 in good health. The sample comprised naive CD4+ T cells sorted from blood. This sample's subset: CD45RA+ positively selected. The CDR3 sequence: CASSVDPGSNQPQHF. In DNA form, the CDR3 reads TGTGCCAGCAGCGTAGACCCGGGTAGCAATCAGCCCCAGCATTTT.